This TCR beta chain was retrieved from a study of T cells in Graves' hyperthyroidism and ophthalmopathy. This clonotype was counted at least ten times. No antigen is known for it. Exclusion criteria comprised uncontrolled infection, other autoimmune disease, pregnancy or lactation. Every diagnosis used clinical symptoms, serum thyroxine and TRAb, thyroid ultrasound and orbital computed tomography. Amplified TCR beta CDR3 regions came from RNA transcripts. TCR CDR3 regions were first amplified by RT-PCR with HTBI primers. TCRdb reprocessed the multiplex PCR reads with MiXCR, giving one entry per CDR3 protein. The sample yields around 580,000 distinct CDR3 sequences, 40% to 55% seen once. Trimming took off 4 bases at V and 4 bases at J, with 17 bases between the two ends. Germline assignment: CDR1 SGHTS and CDR2 YDEGEE. The CDR3 covers 15 residues. Study-level results: Blood held most thyroid clonotypes expanded above 0.001 frequency.

The chain has TRBV5-8 and TRBJ1-1, with D perhaps matching TRBD1 (5 bases). The origin of this receptor is a woman aged 18-35 years with Graves' hyperthyroidism. Sequencing was done on a sample of peripheral blood or thyroid tissue (not recorded which). The CDR3 loop reads CASSPDTPGGTEAFF. The DNA of the CDR3 is TGTGCCAGCAGCCCCGACACCCCTGGGGGCACTGAAGCTTTCTTT.